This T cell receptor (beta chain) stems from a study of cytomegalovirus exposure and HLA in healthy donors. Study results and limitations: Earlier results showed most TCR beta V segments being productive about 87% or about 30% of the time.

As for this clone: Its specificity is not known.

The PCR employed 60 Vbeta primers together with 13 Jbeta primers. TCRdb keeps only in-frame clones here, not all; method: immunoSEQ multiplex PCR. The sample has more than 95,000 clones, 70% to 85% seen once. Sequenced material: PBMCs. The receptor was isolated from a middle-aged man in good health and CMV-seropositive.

The CDR3 nucleotides read TGTGCCAGCAGTCCCCGGTATGGGGCAGGACACGAGCAGTACTTC. This encodes CASSPRYGAGHEQYF. The chain is built from TRBV28 and TRBJ2-7; tentatively, D is TRBD1 (5 bases). This CDR3 has 15 amino acids. V was clipped by 5 bases and J by 5 bases, with 19 bases between them. Looked up from germline, CDR1 is MDHEN and CDR2 is SYDVKM. Based on the CDR3 plus reference TRBV28 and TRBJ2-7, the full variable domain is DVKVTQSSRYLVKRTGEKVFLECVQDMDHENMFWYRQDPGLGLRLIYFSYDVKMKEKGDIPEGYSVSREKKERFSLILESASTNQTSMYLCASSPRYGAGHEQYFGPGTRLTVT.